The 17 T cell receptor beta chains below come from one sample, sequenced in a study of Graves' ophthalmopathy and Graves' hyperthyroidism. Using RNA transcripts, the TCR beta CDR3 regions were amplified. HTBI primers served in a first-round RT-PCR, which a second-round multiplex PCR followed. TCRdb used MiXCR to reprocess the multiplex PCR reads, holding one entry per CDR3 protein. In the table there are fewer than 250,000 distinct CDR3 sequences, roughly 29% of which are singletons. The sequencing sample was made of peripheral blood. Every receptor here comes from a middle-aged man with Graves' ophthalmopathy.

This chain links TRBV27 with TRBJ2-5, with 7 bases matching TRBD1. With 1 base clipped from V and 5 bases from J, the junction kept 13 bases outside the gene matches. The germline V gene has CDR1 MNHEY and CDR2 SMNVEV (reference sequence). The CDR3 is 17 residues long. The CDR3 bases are TGTGCCAGCAGTTTATACTACTCCGGGACCAGGGGGGAGACCCAGTACTTC. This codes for CASSLYYSGTRGETQYF.

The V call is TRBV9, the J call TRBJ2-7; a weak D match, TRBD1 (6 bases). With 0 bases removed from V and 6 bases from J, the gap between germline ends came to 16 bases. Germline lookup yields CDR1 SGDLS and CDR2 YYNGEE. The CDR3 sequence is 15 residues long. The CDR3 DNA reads TGTGCCAGCAGCGTAGAGTTGGGGACAAGCTCCGAGCAGTACTTC. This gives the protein CASSVELGTSSEQYF.

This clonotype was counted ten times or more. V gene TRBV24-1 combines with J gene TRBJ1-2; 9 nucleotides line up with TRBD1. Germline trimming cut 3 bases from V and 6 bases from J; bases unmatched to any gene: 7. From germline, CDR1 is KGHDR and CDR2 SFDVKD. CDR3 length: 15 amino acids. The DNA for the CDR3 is TGTGCCACCAGTGATCCCGGGACAGGGAGGGATGGCTACACCTTC. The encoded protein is CATSDPGTGRDGYTF.

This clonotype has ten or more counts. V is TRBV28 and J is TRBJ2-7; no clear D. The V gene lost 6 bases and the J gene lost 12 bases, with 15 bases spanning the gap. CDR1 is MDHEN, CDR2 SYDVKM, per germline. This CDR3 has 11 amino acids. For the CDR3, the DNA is TGTGCCAGCAGCTTAAAGTTGCAACGGTACTTC. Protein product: CASSLKLQRYF.

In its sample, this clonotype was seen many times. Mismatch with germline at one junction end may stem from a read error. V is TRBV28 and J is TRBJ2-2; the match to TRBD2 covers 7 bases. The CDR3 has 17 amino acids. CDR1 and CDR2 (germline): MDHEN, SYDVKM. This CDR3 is CASTLASSGPNTGELFF. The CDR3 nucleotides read TGTGCCAGCACTTTAGCGTCTAGCGGCCCAAACACCGGGGAGCTGTTTTTT.

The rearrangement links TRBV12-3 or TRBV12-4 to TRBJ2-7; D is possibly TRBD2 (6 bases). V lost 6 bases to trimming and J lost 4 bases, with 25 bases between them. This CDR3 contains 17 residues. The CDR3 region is CASSQSPQGGGGYEQYF. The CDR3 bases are TGTGCCAGCAGCCAATCGCCCCAGGGAGGTGGGGGATACGAGCAGTACTTC.

DNA of the CDR3: TGTGCCAGCGGGGCGGCGGAAGAGACCCAGTACTTC. It yields the protein CASGAAEETQYF. The chain is built from TRBV7-8 and TRBJ2-5; a weak D match, TRBD1 (5 bases). In germline, CDR1 is SGHVS, CDR2 FQNEAQ. The CDR3 totals 12 residues. V lost 8 bases, J lost 3 bases, and 10 bases lay in between.

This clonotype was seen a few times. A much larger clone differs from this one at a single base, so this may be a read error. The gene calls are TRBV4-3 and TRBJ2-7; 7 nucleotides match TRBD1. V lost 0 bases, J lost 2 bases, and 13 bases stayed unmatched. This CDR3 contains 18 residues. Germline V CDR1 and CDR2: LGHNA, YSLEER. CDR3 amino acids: CASSQDRLDTQGAYEQYF. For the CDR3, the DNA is TGCGCCAGCAGCCAAGACCGCCTCGACACTCAGGGGGCCTACGAGCAGTACTTC.

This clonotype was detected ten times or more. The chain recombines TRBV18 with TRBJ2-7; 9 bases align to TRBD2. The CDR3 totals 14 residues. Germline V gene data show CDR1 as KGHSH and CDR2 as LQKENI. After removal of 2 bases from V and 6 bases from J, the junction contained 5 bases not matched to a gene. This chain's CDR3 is CASSPMGLAREQYF. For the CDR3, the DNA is TGTGCCAGCTCACCAATGGGACTAGCTCGCGAGCAGTACTTC. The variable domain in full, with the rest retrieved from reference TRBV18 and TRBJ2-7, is NAGVMQNPRHLVRRRGQEARLRCSPMKGHSHVYWYRQLPEEGLKFMVYLQKENIIDESGMPKERFSAEFPKEGPSILRIQQVVRGDSAAYFCASSPMGLAREQYFGPGTRLTVT.

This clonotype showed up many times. The CDR3 coding sequence is TGTGCCAGCAGCTTGGATCTGGGACAGGGAGGCTACGAGCAGTACTTC. Translating gives CASSLDLGQGGYEQYF. The V and J genes are TRBV5-4 and TRBJ2-7; 9 bases are shared with TRBD1. This CDR3 has 16 residues. Germline CDR1 and CDR2: SGHNT and YYREEE (reference sequence). The V segment lost 0 bases and the J segment 3 bases; nucleotides outside the gene matches: 7.

The CDR3 DNA reads as TGTGCCAGCAGCCCAGCGGGAGGGGGTGACTATGGCTACACCTTC. Translation gives CASSPAGGGDYGYTF. The rearrangement uses TRBV12-3 or TRBV12-4 and TRBJ1-2, with D possibly matching TRBD1 (6 bases). The CDR3 extends over 15 amino acids. V dropped 6 bases and J dropped 3 bases, with 17 bases sitting between them.

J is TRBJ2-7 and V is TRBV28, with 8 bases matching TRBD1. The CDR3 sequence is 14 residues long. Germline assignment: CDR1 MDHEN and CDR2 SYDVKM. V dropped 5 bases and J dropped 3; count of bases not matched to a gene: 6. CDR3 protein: CASSAAGTGYEQYF. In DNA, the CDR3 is TGTGCCAGCAGTGCCGCCGGGACAGGCTACGAGCAGTACTTC.

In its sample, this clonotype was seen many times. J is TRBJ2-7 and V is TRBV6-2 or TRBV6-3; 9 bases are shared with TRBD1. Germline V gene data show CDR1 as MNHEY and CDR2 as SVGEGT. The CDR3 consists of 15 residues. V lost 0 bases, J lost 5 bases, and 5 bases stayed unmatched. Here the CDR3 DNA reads TGTGCCAGCAGTTACTCCCGGGACAGGGTTGACGAGCAGTACTTC. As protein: CASSYSRDRVDEQYF.

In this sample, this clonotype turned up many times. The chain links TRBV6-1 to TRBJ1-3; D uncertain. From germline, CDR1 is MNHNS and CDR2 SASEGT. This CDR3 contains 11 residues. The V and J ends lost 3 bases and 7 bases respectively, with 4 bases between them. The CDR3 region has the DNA TGTGCCAGCAGTGATGTTAACACCATATATTTT. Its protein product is CASSDVNTIYF.

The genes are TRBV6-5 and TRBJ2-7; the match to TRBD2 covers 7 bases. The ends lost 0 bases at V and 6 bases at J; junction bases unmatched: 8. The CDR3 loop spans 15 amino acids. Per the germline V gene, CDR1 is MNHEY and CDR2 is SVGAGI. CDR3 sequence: CASSYSGGSSSEQYF. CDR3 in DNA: TGTGCCAGCAGTTACTCGGGCGGGAGTTCATCCGAGCAGTACTTC.

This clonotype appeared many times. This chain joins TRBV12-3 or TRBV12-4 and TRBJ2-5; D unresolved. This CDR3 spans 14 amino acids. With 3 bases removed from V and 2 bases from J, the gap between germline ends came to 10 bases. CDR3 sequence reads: CASSFWPVQETQYF. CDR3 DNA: TGTGCCAGCAGTTTTTGGCCGGTACAAGAGACCCAGTACTTC.

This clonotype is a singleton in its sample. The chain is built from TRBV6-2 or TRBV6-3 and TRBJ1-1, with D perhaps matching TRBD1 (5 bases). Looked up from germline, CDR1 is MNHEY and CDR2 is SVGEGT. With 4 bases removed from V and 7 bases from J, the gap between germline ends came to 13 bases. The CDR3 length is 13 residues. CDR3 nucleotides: TGTGCCAGCAGTTCTCCGGGACGGAATGAAGCTTTCTTT. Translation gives CASSSPGRNEAFF.